One sample yielded the 15 T cell receptor beta chains listed below, sequenced in a study of control samples from healthy donors and cancer patients. Sequencing used immunoSEQ multiplex PCR; TCRdb keeps in-frame clones, though not all of them. The sample lists roughly 450,000 clones; roughly 90% were seen once. Material: PBMCs. The receptors stem from a man aged 35 to 55 with head and neck cancer.

The gene calls are TRBV30 and TRBJ2-2; a weak D match, TRBD1 (6 bases). V was trimmed by 3 bases and J by 3 bases, leaving 11 bases between them. This CDR3 region has 14 residues. Germline lookup yields CDR1 GTSNPN and CDR2 SVGIG (reference sequence). CDR3 nucleotide sequence: TGTGCCTGGAGGGAGGACAGTCACACCGGGGAGCTGTTTTTT. It yields the protein CAWREDSHTGELFF.

The rearrangement links TRBV7-2 to TRBJ2-7; perhaps TRBD1 as D (6 bases). Deletions cut 2 bases from V and 0 bases from J, with 11 bases between. Looked up from germline, CDR1 is SGHTA and CDR2 is FQGNSA. The CDR3 has 15 residues. The CDR3 reads CASSLYQGSSYEQYF. Written as DNA, the CDR3 is TGTGCCAGCAGCTTATACCAGGGGAGCTCCTACGAGCAGTACTTC.

V usage is TRBV10-1 and J usage is TRBJ1-4; D gene unclear. Trimming shortened V by 2 bases and J by 11 bases, and 12 bases separated the two germline ends. CDR1 is WNHNN and CDR2 is SYGVQD in the germline V gene (reference sequence). The length of the CDR3 is 13 residues. CDR3 sequence (DNA): TGCGCCAGCAGTGAGGGAGAGTTGGGGAAACTGTTTTTT. Protein product: CASSEGELGKLFF.

This clone was counted only a few times. In DNA, the CDR3 is TGTGCCAGCAGCCCCACAGCCCGGGACCCTAAGTTCTTC. This encodes CASSPTARDPKFF. The chain uses TRBV7-9 and TRBJ2-1, with D perhaps TRBD1 or TRBD2 (5 bases each). Looked up from germline, CDR1 is SEHNR and CDR2 is FQNEAQ (reference sequence). V was cut by 5 bases and J by 14 bases, with 19 bases left in between. This CDR3 comprises 13 residues.

The genes are TRBV18 and TRBJ1-2; perhaps TRBD1 as D (5 bases). The V end was cut by 3 bases, the J end by 0 bases, with 5 bases between. The length of the CDR3 is 13 residues. Germline CDR1 KGHSH, CDR2 LQKENI. DNA of the CDR3: TGTGCCAGCTCACCGGGGGCTAACTATGGCTACACCTTC. Amino acids: CASSPGANYGYTF.

The chain carries TRBV10-3 and TRBJ2-5; 8 bases match TRBD2. The CDR3 length is 14 residues. Germline-derived CDR1 and CDR2 are ENHRY and SYGVKD. V was clipped by 3 bases and J by 9 bases; unmatched bases: 9. The CDR3 DNA reads TGTGCCATCAGTGAAGCTAGCGGGCTAGGGGCCCAGTACTTC. This gives the protein CAISEASGLGAQYF.

As concerns this clone: The same CDR3 can be traced to other DNA sequences in this sample. This chain uses TRBV6-5 with TRBJ1-2, with no clear D. V dropped 6 bases and J dropped 5 bases, with 16 bases sitting between them. Germline CDR1 MNHEY, CDR2 SVGAGI. The CDR3 loop spans 14 amino acids. In DNA form, the CDR3 reads TGTGCCAGCAGCCCCGGTTTGAGCTCATATGGCTACACCTTC. Protein: CASSPGLSSYGYTF.

This clone was counted a few times. The rearrangement links TRBV30 to TRBJ2-2, with TRBD2 identical over 14 bases. The CDR3 spans 15 residues. Germline CDR1 GTSNPN, CDR2 SVGIG (reference sequence). V shed 4 bases, J shed 5 bases, and the junction held 3 bases outside the gene matches. CDR3 loop: CAWKRTSGRTGELFF. The CDR3 DNA is TGTGCCTGGAAACGGACTAGCGGGAGGACCGGGGAGCTGTTTTTT.

The chain is built from TRBV19 and TRBJ2-7; 8 positions match TRBD2. The junction had 6 bases not matched to a gene; V was cut back by 0 bases and J by 2 bases. The CDR3 length is 16 residues. Germline V gives CDR1 LNHDA, CDR2 SQIVND (reference sequence). The CDR3 is CASSIDAGLGAYEQYF. Written as DNA, the CDR3 is TGTGCCAGTAGTATAGACGCGGGACTAGGGGCCTACGAGCAGTACTTC.

This chain connects TRBV5-5 to TRBJ1-2; 9 bases agree with TRBD1. Germline V gene data show CDR1 as SGHKS and CDR2 as YYEKEE (reference sequence). This CDR3 spans 17 amino acids. The V and J ends lost 0 bases and 4 bases, in that order; junction bases with no gene match: 10. The CDR3 here is CASSLAPGQGKSYGYTF. CDR3 coding DNA: TGTGCCAGCAGCTTGGCCCCGGGACAGGGCAAAAGCTATGGCTACACCTTC.

The chain combines TRBV10-1 with TRBJ2-5; D is unclear. This CDR3 has 13 residues. Trimming pared 8 bases from V and 4 bases from J, leaving 14 bases between. The germline CDR1 and CDR2 sequences are WNHNN and SYGVQD (reference sequence). Here the CDR3 reads CASGGRAGETQYF. The CDR3 nucleotides read TGCGCCAGCGGTGGAAGAGCCGGAGAGACCCAGTACTTC.

The chain links TRBV3-1 (or the pseudogene TRBV3-2) to TRBJ1-1; D is unresolved. Trimming pared 4 bases from V and 1 base from J, leaving 10 bases between. This CDR3 spans 14 amino acids. Germline lookup yields CDR1 LGHDT and CDR2 YNNKEL (reference sequence). In nucleotides, the CDR3 is TGTGCCAGCAGCCGAGGGCCGCAGAACACTGAAGCTTTCTTT. Translation: CASSRGPQNTEAFF.

The chain couples TRBV19 to TRBJ1-3; D might be TRBD1 (5 bases). Germline loops: CDR1 LNHDA, CDR2 SQIVND (reference sequence). The V and J ends lost 5 bases and 0 bases respectively, with 11 bases between them. The CDR3 is 15 amino acids. The CDR3 protein is CASSLGAISGNTIYF. CDR3 sequence (DNA): TGTGCCAGTAGTCTCGGGGCTATCTCTGGAAACACCATATATTTT. The full variable domain, rest sourced from reference TRBV19 and TRBJ1-3, is DGGITQSPKYLFRKEGQNVTLSCEQNLNHDAMYWYRQDPGQGLRLIYYSQIVNDFQKGDIAEGYSVSREKKESFPLTVTSAQKNPTAFYLCASSLGAISGNTIYFGEGSWLTVV.

J is TRBJ2-1 and V is TRBV19; 14 bases agree with TRBD2. This CDR3 is built from 14 residues. Trimming took 8 bases from V and 4 from J; bases not matched to a gene: 1. Germline V gene lookup returns CDR1 LNHDA and CDR2 SQIVND (reference sequence). CDR3 coding DNA: TGTGCCAGTGGACTAGCGGGGGGATACAATGAGCAGTTCTTC. Translated: CASGLAGGYNEQFF.

The rearrangement uses TRBV19 and TRBJ1-2; unclear D gene. Germline V gene data show CDR1 as LNHDA and CDR2 as SQIVND (reference sequence). CDR3 size: 11 residues. Trimming removed 2 bases from V and 5 bases from J, with 3 bases in between. CDR3: CASSIRYGYTF. The CDR3 DNA sequence: TGTGCCAGTAGTATACGGTATGGCTACACCTTC. The whole variable domain, filled in from reference TRBV19 and TRBJ1-2, reads DGGITQSPKYLFRKEGQNVTLSCEQNLNHDAMYWYRQDPGQGLRLIYYSQIVNDFQKGDIAEGYSVSREKKESFPLTVTSAQKNPTAFYLCASSIRYGYTFGSGTRLTVV.